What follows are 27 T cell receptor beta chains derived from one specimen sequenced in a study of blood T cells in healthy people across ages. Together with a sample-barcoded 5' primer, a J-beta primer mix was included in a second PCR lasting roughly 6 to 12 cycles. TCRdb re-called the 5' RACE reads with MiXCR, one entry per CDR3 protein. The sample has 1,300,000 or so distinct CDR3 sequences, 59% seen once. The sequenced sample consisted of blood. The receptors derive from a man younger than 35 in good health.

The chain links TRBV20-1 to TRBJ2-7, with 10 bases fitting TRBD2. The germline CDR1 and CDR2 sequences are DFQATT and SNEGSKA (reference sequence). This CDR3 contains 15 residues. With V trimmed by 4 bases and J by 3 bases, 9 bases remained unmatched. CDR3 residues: CSANKVTSGLYEQYF. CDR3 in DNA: TGCAGTGCTAACAAAGTGACTAGCGGGCTCTACGAGCAGTACTTC.

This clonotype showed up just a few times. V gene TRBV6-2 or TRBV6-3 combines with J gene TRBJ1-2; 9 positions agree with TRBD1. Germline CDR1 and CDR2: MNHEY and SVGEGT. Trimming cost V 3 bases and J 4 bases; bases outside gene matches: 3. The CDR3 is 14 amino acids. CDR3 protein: CASSYRDRAYGYTF. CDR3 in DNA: TGTGCCAGCAGTTATCGGGACAGGGCCTATGGCTACACCTTC.

The CDR3 is CASSFPVGQVGHTEAFF. As DNA, the CDR3 is TGTGCCAGCAGTTTCCCAGTGGGCCAGGTGGGGCACACTGAAGCTTTCTTT. The chain recombines TRBV12-3 or TRBV12-4 with TRBJ1-1; tentatively, D is TRBD1 (5 bases). V dropped 3 bases and J dropped 3 bases, with 20 bases sitting between them. CDR3 length equals 17 residues.

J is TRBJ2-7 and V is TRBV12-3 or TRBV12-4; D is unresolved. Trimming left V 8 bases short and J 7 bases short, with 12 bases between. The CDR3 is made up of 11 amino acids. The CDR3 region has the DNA TGTGCCAGCCGGAGAGGTCTGGAGCAGTACTTC. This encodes CASRRGLEQYF.

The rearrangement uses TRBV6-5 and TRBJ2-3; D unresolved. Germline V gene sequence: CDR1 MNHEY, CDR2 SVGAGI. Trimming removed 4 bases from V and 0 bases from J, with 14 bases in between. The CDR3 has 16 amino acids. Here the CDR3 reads CASSSRTVTSTDTQYF. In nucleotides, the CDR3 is TGTGCCAGCAGTTCCCGGACGGTTACTAGCACAGATACGCAGTATTTT.

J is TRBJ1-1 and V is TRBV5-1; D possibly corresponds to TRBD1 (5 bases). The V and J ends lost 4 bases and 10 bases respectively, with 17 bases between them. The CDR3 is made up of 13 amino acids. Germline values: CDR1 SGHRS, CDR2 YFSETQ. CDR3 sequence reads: CASSATVGGLAFF. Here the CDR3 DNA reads TGCGCCAGCAGCGCGACAGTCGGAGGGCTAGCTTTCTTT.

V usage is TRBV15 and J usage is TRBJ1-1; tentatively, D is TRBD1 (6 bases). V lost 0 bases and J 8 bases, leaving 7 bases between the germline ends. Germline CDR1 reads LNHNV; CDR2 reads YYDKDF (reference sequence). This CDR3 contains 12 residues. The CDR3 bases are TGTGCCACCAGCAGAGAGGGACACGAAGCTTTCTTT. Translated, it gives CATSREGHEAFF.

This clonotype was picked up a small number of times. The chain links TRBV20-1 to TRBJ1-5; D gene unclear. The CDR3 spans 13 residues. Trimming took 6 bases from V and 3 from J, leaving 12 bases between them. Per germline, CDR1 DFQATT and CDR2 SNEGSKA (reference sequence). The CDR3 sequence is CSAESGYNQPQHF. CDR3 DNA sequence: TGCAGTGCCGAATCCGGGTACAATCAGCCCCAGCATTTT.

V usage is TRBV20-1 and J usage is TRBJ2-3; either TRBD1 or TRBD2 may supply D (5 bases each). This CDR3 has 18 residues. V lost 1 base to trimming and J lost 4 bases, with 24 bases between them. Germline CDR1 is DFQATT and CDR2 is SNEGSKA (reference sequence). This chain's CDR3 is CSARVLPGTQLGADTQYF. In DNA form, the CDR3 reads TGCAGTGCTAGAGTTCTACCAGGGACCCAACTTGGCGCAGATACGCAGTATTTT.

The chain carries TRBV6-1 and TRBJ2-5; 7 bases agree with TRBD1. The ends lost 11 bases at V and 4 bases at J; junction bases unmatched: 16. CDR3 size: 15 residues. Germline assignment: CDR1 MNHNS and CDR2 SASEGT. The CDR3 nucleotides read TGTGCCGCTGGACAGGACTTTTATGCGGGAGAGACCCAGTACTTC. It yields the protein CAAGQDFYAGETQYF.

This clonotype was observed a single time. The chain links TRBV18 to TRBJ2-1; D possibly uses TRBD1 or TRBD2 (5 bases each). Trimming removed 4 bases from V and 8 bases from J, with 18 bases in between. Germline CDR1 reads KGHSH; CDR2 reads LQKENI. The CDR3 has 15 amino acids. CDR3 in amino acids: CASSQRTLRGDEQFF. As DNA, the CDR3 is TGTGCCAGCTCACAAAGGACCCTCCGGGGCGATGAGCAGTTCTTC.

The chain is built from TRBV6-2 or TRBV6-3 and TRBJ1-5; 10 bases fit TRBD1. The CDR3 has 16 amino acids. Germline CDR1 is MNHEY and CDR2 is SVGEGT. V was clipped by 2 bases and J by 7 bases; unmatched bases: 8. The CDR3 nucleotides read TGTGCCAGCAGTTACGAGGGACAGGGGCTATGGCAGCCCCAGCATTTT. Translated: CASSYEGQGLWQPQHF.

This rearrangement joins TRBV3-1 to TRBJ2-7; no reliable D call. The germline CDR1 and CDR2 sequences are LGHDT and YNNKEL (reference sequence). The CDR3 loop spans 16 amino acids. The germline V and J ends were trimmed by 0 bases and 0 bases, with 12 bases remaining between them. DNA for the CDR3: TGTGCCAGCAGCCAAGATCGGCAGGTAGCCTCCTACGAGCAGTACTTC. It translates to CASSQDRQVASYEQYF.

The DNA for the CDR3 is TGCAGTGCTAGAGATCTAACGGGAGGCCGGATCAATGAGCAGTACTTC. It specifies CSARDLTGGRINEQYF. The chain is built from TRBV20-1 and TRBJ2-5, with TRBD2 matching over 7 bases. The V and J ends lost 0 bases and 11 bases, in that order; junction bases with no gene match: 18. The CDR3 spans 16 residues. Germline CDR1 is DFQATT and CDR2 is SNEGSKA (reference sequence).

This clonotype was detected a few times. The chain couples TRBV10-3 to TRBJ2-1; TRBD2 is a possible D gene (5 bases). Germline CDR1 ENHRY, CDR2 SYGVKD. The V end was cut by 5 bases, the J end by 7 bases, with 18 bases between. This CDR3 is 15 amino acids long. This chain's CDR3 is CAISTSAYRGNEQFF. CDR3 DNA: TGTGCCATCAGTACTTCCGCTTACCGAGGGAATGAGCAGTTCTTC.

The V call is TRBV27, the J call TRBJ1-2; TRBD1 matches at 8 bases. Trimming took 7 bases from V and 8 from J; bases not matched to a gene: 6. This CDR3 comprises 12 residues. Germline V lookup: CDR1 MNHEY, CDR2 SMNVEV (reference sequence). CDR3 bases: TGTGCCAGCAAAACAGGGGGACACGGCTACACCTTC. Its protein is CASKTGGHGYTF.

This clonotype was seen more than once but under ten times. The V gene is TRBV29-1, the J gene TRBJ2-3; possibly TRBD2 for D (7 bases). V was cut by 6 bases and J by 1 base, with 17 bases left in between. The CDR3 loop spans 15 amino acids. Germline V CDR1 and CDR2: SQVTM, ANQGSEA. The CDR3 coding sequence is TGCAGCGTCACACCCGGGGGGCGCGGCACAGATACGCAGTATTTT. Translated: CSVTPGGRGTDTQYF.

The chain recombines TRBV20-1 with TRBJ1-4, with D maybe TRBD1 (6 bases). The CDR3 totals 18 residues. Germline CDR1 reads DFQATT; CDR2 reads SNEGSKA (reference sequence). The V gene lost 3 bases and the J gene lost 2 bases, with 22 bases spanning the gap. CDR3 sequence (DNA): TGCAGTGCTAGGTGGCGGGGAGGGGGGCTGGCGACTAATGAAAAACTGTTTTTT. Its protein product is CSARWRGGGLATNEKLFF.

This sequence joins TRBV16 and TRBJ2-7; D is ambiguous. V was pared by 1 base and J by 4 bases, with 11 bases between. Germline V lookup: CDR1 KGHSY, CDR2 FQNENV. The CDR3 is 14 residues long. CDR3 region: CASSQFSTLYEQYF. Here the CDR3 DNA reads TGTGCCAGCAGCCAATTCTCGACACTTTACGAGCAGTACTTC.

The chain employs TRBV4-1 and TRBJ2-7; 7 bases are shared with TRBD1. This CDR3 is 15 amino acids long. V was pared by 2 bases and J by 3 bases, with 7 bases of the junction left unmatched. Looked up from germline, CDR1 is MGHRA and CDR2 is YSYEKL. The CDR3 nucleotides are TGCGCCAGCAGCCAACCGGGACAGCAGAACTACGAGCAGTACTTC. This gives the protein CASSQPGQQNYEQYF.

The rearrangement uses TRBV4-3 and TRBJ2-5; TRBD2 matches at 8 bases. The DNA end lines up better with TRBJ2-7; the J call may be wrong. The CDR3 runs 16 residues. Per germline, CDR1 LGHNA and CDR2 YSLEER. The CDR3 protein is CASSPLGRGGSYEQYF. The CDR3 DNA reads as TGCGCCAGCAGCCCGCTCGGACGGGGGGGCAGCTACGAGCAGTACTTC.

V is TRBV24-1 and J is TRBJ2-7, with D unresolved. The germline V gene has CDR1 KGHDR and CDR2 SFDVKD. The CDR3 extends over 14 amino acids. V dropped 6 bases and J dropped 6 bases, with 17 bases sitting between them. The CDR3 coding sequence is TGTGCCACCAGTATCGCTGGGATATCAGGCGAGCAGTACTTC. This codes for CATSIAGISGEQYF.

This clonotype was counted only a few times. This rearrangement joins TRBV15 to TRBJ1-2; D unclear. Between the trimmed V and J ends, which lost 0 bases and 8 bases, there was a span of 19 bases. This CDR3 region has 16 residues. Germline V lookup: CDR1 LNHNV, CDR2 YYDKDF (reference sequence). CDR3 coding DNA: TGTGCCACCAGCAGAGAGTCACAGCCCATCGGGAGGGGCTACACCTTC. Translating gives CATSRESQPIGRGYTF.

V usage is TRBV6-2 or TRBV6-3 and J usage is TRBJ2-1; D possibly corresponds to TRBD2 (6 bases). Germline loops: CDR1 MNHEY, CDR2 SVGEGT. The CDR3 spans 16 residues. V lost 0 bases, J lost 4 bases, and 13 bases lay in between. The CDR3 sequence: CASSYSRRAPYNEQFF. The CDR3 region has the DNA TGTGCCAGCAGTTACTCGAGGAGGGCACCTTACAATGAGCAGTTCTTC.

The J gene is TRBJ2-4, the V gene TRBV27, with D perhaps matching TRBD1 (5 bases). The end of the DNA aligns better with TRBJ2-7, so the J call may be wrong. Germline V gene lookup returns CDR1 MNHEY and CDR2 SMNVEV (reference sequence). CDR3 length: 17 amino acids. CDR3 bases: TGTGCCAGCAGTCCGGTCAAGCAGGGTAAAGGGTCCTACGAGCAGTACTTC. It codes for CASSPVKQGKGSYEQYF.

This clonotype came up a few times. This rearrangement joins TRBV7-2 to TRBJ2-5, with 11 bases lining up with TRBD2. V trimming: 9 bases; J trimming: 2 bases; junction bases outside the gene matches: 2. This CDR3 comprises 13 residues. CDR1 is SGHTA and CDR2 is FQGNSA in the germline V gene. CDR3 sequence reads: CASVAGGQETQYF. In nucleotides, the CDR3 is TGTGCCAGTGTAGCGGGGGGGCAAGAGACCCAGTACTTC. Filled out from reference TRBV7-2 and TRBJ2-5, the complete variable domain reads GAGVSQSPSNKVTEKGKDVELRCDPISGHTALYWYRQSLGQGLEFLIYFQGNSAPDKSGLPSDRFSAERTGGSVSTLTIQRTQQEDSAVYLCASVAGGQETQYFGPGTRLLVL.

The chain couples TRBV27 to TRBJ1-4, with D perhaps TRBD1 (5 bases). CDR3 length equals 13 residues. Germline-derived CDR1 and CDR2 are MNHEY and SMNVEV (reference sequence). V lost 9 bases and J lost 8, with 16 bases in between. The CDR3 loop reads CASRSQGDEKLFF. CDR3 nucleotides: TGTGCCAGTAGGTCCCAGGGAGACGAAAAACTGTTTTTT.